This T cell receptor (beta chain) emerged from a study of T cell repertoires in cytomegalovirus infection. MiXCR was run by TCRdb on the reads, yielding one entry per CDR3 protein. Of around 630,000 distinct CDR3 sequences listed, 20% to 25% are singletons. J gave up 7 bases and V 6 bases, and 10 bases lay outside the gene matches. Germline lookup yields CDR1 MDHEN and CDR2 SYDVKM. There are 15 residues in the CDR3. Sequencing input: CD8+ T cells from PBMCs. This TCR was recovered from a human donor in good health (CMV status not recorded). Some clones in this sample may be carry-over from other donors' samples. The chain has TRBV28 and TRBJ2-1; TRBD1 aligns across 9 bases. CDR3 protein: CASRQFGTGINEQFF. CDR3 nucleotide sequence: TGTGCCAGCAGACAATTCGGGACAGGGATTAATGAGCAGTTCTTC.